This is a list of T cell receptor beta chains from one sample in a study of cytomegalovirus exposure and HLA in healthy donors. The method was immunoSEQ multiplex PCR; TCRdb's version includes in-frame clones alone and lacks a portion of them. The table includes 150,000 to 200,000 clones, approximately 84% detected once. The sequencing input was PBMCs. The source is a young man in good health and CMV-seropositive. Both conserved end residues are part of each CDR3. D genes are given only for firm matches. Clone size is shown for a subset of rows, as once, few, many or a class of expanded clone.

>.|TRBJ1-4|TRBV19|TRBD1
CASSIGGGAYNEKLFF
TGTGCCAGTAGTATTGGAGGGGGCGCCTACAATGAAAAACTGTTTTTT
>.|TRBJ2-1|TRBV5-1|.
CASSSGTGGYEQFF
TGCGCCAGCAGCTCCGGGACTGGTGGGTATGAGCAGTTCTTC
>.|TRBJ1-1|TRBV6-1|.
CASSNGHSNTEAFF
TGTGCCAGCAGCAATGGACACTCGAACACTGAAGCTTTCTTT
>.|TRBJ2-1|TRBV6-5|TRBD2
CASGTSGYNEQFF
TGTGCCAGCGGGACTAGCGGTTACAATGAGCAGTTCTTC
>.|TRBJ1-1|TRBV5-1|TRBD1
CASRGQGAVNTEAFF
TGCGCCAGCCGGGGGCAGGGGGCCGTGAACACTGAAGCTTTCTTT
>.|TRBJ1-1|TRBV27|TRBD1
CASSVTGGIAEAFF
TGTGCCAGCAGTGTGACAGGGGGAATAGCTGAAGCTTTCTTT
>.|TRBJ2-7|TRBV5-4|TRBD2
CASKGGTSGGDNYEQYF
TGTGCCAGCAAGGGTGGGACTAGCGGGGGTGATAACTACGAGCAGTACTTC
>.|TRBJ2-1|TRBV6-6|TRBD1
CASSGTVEDEQFF
TGTGCCAGCAGTGGGACAGTGGAAGATGAGCAGTTCTTC
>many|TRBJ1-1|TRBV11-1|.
CASSLAPSFLGDTEAFF
TGTGCCAGCAGCTTAGCCCCGAGCTTCCTAGGGGACACTGAAGCTTTCTTT
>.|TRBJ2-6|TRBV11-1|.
CASSSTVPNVLTF
TGTGCCAGCAGCTCGACAGTGCCCAACGTCCTGACTTTC
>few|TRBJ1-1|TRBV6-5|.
CASSYSRGVEAFF
TGTGCCAGCAGTTACTCTCGCGGGGTTGAAGCTTTCTTT
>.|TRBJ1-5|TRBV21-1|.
CASSSKSLWGAPGPQHF
TGTGCCAGCAGCAGCAAGTCCCTCTGGGGAGCTCCGGGGCCCCAGCATTTT
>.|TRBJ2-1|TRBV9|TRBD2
CASSPGTSGSNEQFF
TGTGCCAGCAGCCCCGGGACTAGCGGGAGCAATGAGCAGTTCTTC
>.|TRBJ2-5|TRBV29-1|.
CSAGQLQETQYF
TGCAGCGCCGGACAATTGCAAGAGACCCAGTACTTC
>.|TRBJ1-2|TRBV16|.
CASSQDSWGYTF
TGTGCCAGCAGCCAAGATAGTTGGGGCTACACCTTC
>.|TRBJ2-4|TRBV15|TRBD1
CATSGRDRDVVLAKNIQYF
TGTGCCACCAGCGGCCGGGACAGGGACGTGGTTCTAGCCAAAAACATTCAGTACTTC
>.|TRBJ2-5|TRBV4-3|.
CASSRGTEETQYF
TGCGCCAGCAGCCGCGGGACCGAAGAGACCCAGTACTTC
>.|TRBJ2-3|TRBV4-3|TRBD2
CASSRLSGRADTQYF
TGCGCCAGCAGCCGGCTTAGCGGGAGAGCAGATACGCAGTATTTT
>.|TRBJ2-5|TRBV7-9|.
CASSSDTGRETQYF
TGTGCCAGCAGCTCCGACACAGGGCGAGAGACCCAGTACTTC
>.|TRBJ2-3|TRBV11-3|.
CASRNSAELTDTQYF
TGTGCCAGCAGGAACTCGGCGGAGCTCACAGATACGCAGTATTTT
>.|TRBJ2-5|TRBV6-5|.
CASSGQLQETQYF
TGTGCCAGCAGTGGACAGTTACAAGAGACCCAGTACTTC
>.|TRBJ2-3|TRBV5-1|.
CASAPRWTDTQYF
TGCGCCAGCGCGCCTCGATGGACAGATACGCAGTATTTT
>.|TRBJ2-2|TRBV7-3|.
CASSPLSANTGELFF
TGTGCCAGCAGCCCCCTGTCTGCGAACACCGGGGAGCTGTTTTTT
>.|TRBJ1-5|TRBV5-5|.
CASSQTDDSNQPQHF
TGTGCCAGCAGCCAGACAGATGATAGCAATCAGCCCCAGCATTTT
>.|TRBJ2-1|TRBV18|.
CASSPGPGGDNEQFF
TGTGCCAGCTCACCCGGGCCCGGAGGGGACAATGAGCAGTTCTTC
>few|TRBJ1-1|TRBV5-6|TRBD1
CASSLPRTGMNTEAFF
TGTGCCAGCAGCTTGCCAAGGACAGGGATGAACACTGAAGCTTTCTTT
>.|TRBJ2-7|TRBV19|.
CASSEGGAQYF
TGTGCCAGTAGTGAAGGAGGCGCGCAGTACTTC
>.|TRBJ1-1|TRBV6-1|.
CASSENAANTEAFF
TGTGCCAGCAGTGAAAACGCGGCGAACACTGAAGCTTTCTTT
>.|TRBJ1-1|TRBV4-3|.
CASSQEEGTEAFF
TGCGCCAGCAGCCAAGAGGAGGGCACTGAAGCTTTCTTT
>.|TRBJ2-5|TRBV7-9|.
CASSLDGMTGSGETQYF
TGTGCCAGCAGCTTAGATGGTATGACAGGCTCTGGGGAGACCCAGTACTTC
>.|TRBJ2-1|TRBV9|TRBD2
CASSVEAGARLAGGTSSYNEQFF
TGTGCCAGCAGCGTAGAAGCAGGGGCCAGGCTAGCGGGAGGGACAAGCTCCTACAATGAGCAGTTCTTC
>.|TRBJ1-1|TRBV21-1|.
CASTRKGVYTEAFF
TGTGCCAGCACCCGAAAGGGGGTCTACACTGAAGCTTTCTTT
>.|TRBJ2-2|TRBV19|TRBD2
CASIKAGGNTGELFF
TGTGCCAGTATTAAAGCGGGAGGGAACACCGGGGAGCTGTTTTTT
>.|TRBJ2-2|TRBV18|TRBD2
CASSPKSGRASTGELFF
TGTGCCAGCTCACCAAAGAGCGGGAGGGCCTCCACCGGGGAGCTGTTTTTT
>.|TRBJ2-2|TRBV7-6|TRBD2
CASSLWTSGSGELFF
TGTGCCAGCAGCTTATGGACTAGCGGGAGCGGGGAGCTGTTTTTT
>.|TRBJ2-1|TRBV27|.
CASSRTGGYNEQFF
TGTGCCAGCAGTCGAACCGGGGGTTACAATGAGCAGTTCTTC
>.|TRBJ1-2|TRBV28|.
CASSLGQGGIRGGYTF
TGTGCCAGCAGTTTAGGGCAGGGCGGGATACGAGGAGGCTACACCTTC
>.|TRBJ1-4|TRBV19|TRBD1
CASTAGTGRQKLFF
TGTGCCAGTACCGCCGGGACAGGGCGTCAAAAACTGTTTTTT
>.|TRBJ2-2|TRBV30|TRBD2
CAWSALAGKTGELFF
TGTGCCTGGAGTGCACTAGCGGGAAAAACCGGGGAGCTGTTTTTT
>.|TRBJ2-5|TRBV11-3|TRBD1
CASSDRGETQYF
TGTGCCAGCAGCGACAGGGGTGAGACCCAGTACTTC
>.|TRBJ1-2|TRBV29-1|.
CSGGQDYGYTF
TGCAGCGGTGGACAAGACTATGGCTACACCTTC
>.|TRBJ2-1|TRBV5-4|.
CASSPRASFNEQFF
TGTGCCAGCAGCCCGAGAGCTAGCTTCAATGAGCAGTTCTTC
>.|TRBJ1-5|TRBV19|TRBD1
CASSPLLTGVGNQPQHF
TGTGCCAGTAGTCCACTTCTCACAGGGGTCGGGAATCAGCCCCAGCATTTT
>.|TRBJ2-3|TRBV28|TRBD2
CASTPGLAIADTQYF
TGTGCCAGCACCCCGGGACTAGCGATCGCAGATACGCAGTATTTT
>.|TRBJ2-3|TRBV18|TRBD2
CASSPRLLAGGPGELTDTQYF
TGTGCCAGCTCACCAAGATTATTAGCGGGAGGGCCGGGAGAACTGACAGATACGCAGTATTTT
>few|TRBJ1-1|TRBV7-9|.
CASSLGLSGEAFF
TGTGCCAGCAGCTTAGGATTATCGGGAGAAGCTTTCTTT
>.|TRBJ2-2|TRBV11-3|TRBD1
CASSSGQRTGELFF
TGTGCCAGCAGCTCGGGACAGAGGACCGGGGAGCTGTTTTTT
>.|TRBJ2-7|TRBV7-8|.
CASSIERAASYEQYF
TGTGCCAGCAGCATAGAGCGGGCGGCGTCCTACGAGCAGTACTTC
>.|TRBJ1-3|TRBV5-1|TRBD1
CASSLQGSSGNTIYF
TGCGCCAGCAGCTTACAGGGGAGCTCTGGAAACACCATATATTTT
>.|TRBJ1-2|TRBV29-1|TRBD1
CSVEITGDYTF
TGCAGCGTTGAAATAACAGGGGACTACACCTTC
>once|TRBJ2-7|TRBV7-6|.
CASSSHYEQYF
TGTGCCAGCAGCTCCCACTACGAGCAGTACTTC
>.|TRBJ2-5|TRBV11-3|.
CASSLQETQYF
TGTGCCAGCAGCCTCCAAGAGACCCAGTACTTC